The 21 T cell receptor beta chains given below trace back to one sample, sequenced in a study of blood T cell repertoires in COVID-19. Libraries were prepared by immunoSEQ multiplex PCR; TCRdb keeps only in-frame clonotypes and omits some of them. This sample has some 150,000 clones, with 70% to 90% found just once. Sequencing was done on a sample of PBMCs or T cells enriched from blood (not recorded which). These TCRs come from a woman between 50 and 59 years old who had recovered from COVID-19.

This clone was picked up one time. The V and J genes are TRBV7-8 and TRBJ1-2; 8 positions agree with TRBD1. Germline trimming cut 5 bases from V and 6 bases from J; bases unmatched to any gene: 8. The CDR3 extends over 14 amino acids. CDR1 SGHVS and CDR2 FQNEAQ come from the germline V gene. Here the CDR3 DNA reads TGTGCCAGCAGCCGAGGACAGGGAATCGATGGCTACACCTTC. This codes for CASSRGQGIDGYTF.

The chain employs TRBV12-2 and TRBJ2-1; the DNA was not used to check the table's D call, TRBD2. TRBV12-2 is deemed a pseudogene. The CDR3 is made up of 9 amino acids. Here the CDR3 reads CARPVRQFF. The CDR3 region has the DNA TGTGCAAGACCGGTCCGGCAGTTCTTC.

The chain links TRBV25-1 to TRBJ1-2; the D is unclear. This CDR3 comprises 14 residues. Germline V gives CDR1 MGHDK, CDR2 SYGVNS. The V and J ends lost 7 bases and 8 bases respectively, with 20 bases between them. This CDR3 is CASIPSGVRLGYTF. CDR3 nucleotides: TGTGCCAGCATCCCCTCCGGGGTACGACTGGGCTACACCTTC.

This sequence joins TRBV28 and TRBJ1-1; possibly TRBD1 for D (6 bases). The CDR3 contains 15 residues. Germline loops: CDR1 MDHEN, CDR2 SYDVKM. Trimming took 2 bases from V and 6 from J, leaving 16 bases between them. CDR3 protein: CASSLVTGGGAEAFF. CDR3 sequence (DNA): TGTGCCAGCAGTTTAGTGACAGGAGGAGGAGCTGAAGCTTTCTTT.

This clone was found once. The chain couples TRBV28 to TRBJ1-2; possible D gene TRBD1, 6 bases. Looked up from germline, CDR1 is MDHEN and CDR2 is SYDVKM. V was pared by 6 bases and J by 4 bases, with 18 bases between. CDR3 length equals 15 residues. The CDR3 nucleotides are TGTGCCAGCAGGGGACGGGGGGCTTGGAGCTATGGCTACACCTTC. Amino acid sequence: CASRGRGAWSYGYTF.

The chain has TRBV19 and TRBJ1-5; D is undetermined. V was trimmed by 7 bases and J by 1 base, leaving 11 bases between them. This CDR3 has 14 amino acids. CDR1 and CDR2 (germline): LNHDA, SQIVND (reference sequence). CDR3 sequence reads: CASTRTGSNQPQHF. The CDR3 DNA reads as TGTGCCAGTACCAGGACTGGGAGCAATCAGCCCCAGCATTTT.

The genes are TRBV2 and TRBJ1-6; 7 positions agree with TRBD1. Germline values: CDR1 SNHLY, CDR2 FYNNEI. After removal of 5 bases from V and 14 bases from J, the junction contained 12 bases not matched to a gene. The CDR3 has 14 amino acids. CDR3 sequence: CASSSTRETGTLHF. CDR3 in DNA: TGTGCCAGCAGTTCCACCCGAGAGACAGGGACCCTCCACTTT.

This chain links TRBV6-6 with TRBJ1-2, with TRBD1 identical over 7 bases. CDR3 length equals 15 residues. With V trimmed by 5 bases and J by 8 bases, 14 bases remained unmatched. Germline CDR1 reads MNHNY; CDR2 reads SVGAGI (reference sequence). The CDR3 DNA is TGTGCCAGCAGTGCCCGAAGACAGGGATCGGAGGGCTACACCTTC. Translated, it gives CASSARRQGSEGYTF.

This clone has a single count. The chain links TRBV19 to TRBJ1-2, with TRBD1 identical over 7 bases. This CDR3 region has 14 residues. With 8 bases clipped from V and 0 bases from J, the junction kept 6 bases outside the gene matches. Germline loops: CDR1 LNHDA, CDR2 SQIVND (reference sequence). In nucleotides, the CDR3 is TGTGCCAGTCAACAGGGGCTCCCTAACTATGGCTACACCTTC. This gives the protein CASQQGLPNYGYTF.

V gene TRBV30 combines with J gene TRBJ1-6; TRBD1 agrees at 7 bases. Trimming cost V 0 bases and J 9 bases; bases outside gene matches: 2. The CDR3 consists of 13 residues. The germline V gene encodes CDR1 GTSNPN and CDR2 SVGIG (reference sequence). The CDR3 DNA reads TGTGCCTGGAGTGTAGGGGGCGGTTCACCCCTCCACTTT. Protein product: CAWSVGGGSPLHF.

The sample holds a few counts of this clone. The V and J genes are TRBV10-1 and TRBJ2-4; D possibly corresponds to TRBD2 (5 bases). CDR3 size: 18 residues. The V end was cut by 5 bases, the J end by 0 bases, with 20 bases between. In germline, CDR1 is WNHNN, CDR2 SYGVQD (reference sequence). The CDR3 region is CASSLASPLRTAKNIQYF. In nucleotides, the CDR3 is TGCGCCAGCAGTTTAGCTAGCCCCCTGCGTACAGCCAAAAACATTCAGTACTTC.

This clone came up once. The chain uses TRBV7-8 and TRBJ2-3; perhaps TRBD2 as D (6 bases). The CDR3 is 17 amino acids. Per germline, CDR1 SGHVS and CDR2 FQNEAQ. Trimming stripped 5 bases from V and 2 bases from J, with 20 bases between. CDR3 loop: CASSPIMSGEFTDTQYF. The CDR3 DNA reads as TGTGCCAGCAGCCCCATAATGTCGGGAGAGTTCACAGATACGCAGTATTTT. The variable domain in full, with the rest retrieved from reference TRBV7-8 and TRBJ2-3, is GAGVSQSPRYKVAKRGQDVALRCDPISGHVSLFWYQQALGQGPEFLTYFQNEAQLDKSGLPSDRFFAERPEGSVSTLKIQRTQQEDSAVYLCASSPIMSGEFTDTQYFGPGTRLTVL.

The chain recombines TRBV5-6 with TRBJ1-6; 7 bases are a match to TRBD1. V was pared by 4 bases and J by 4 bases, with 2 bases of the junction left unmatched. The CDR3 is made up of 14 amino acids. The germline V gene has CDR1 SGHDT and CDR2 YYEEEE. CDR3 in amino acids: CASSGTAYNSPLHF. The CDR3 coding sequence is TGTGCCAGCAGCGGGACAGCTTATAATTCACCCCTCCACTTT.

CDR3 in DNA: TGTGCCAGTAGTCCAACATTTAGCAATCAGCCCCAGCATTTT. Protein sequence: CASSPTFSNQPQHF. The chain uses TRBV19 and TRBJ1-5; D gene unclear. V was pared by 5 bases and J by 0 bases, with 8 bases between. The CDR3 has 14 amino acids. Germline assignment: CDR1 LNHDA and CDR2 SQIVND (reference sequence).

This chain links TRBV27 with TRBJ1-5; a possible D gene is TRBD1 (6 bases). Germline loops: CDR1 MNHEY, CDR2 SMNVEV (reference sequence). The CDR3 extends over 15 amino acids. V was clipped by 8 bases and J by 5 bases, with 19 bases between them. The CDR3 DNA follows: TGTGCCAGCGCATCTCACCGGGACAACGATCAGCCCCAGCATTTT. As protein: CASASHRDNDQPQHF.

The chain uses TRBV2 and TRBJ1-2; 7 bases map to TRBD1. The CDR3 spans 13 residues. Germline values: CDR1 SNHLY, CDR2 FYNNEI. V lost 8 bases to trimming and J lost 8 bases; unmatched junction nucleotides: 11. CDR3 sequence reads: CASGEDRPWGYTF. CDR3 DNA sequence: TGTGCCAGCGGGGAGGACAGGCCCTGGGGCTACACCTTC.

The chain employs TRBV28 and TRBJ2-2, with a weak D call TRBD1 (6 bases). The V gene's germline CDR1 is MDHEN and CDR2 SYDVKM. The CDR3 extends over 15 amino acids. Trimming took off 2 bases at V and 4 bases at J, with 11 bases between the two ends. The CDR3 DNA follows: TGTGCCAGCAGTTTAGTCGGACAGCCCACCGGGGAGCTGTTTTTT. Protein: CASSLVGQPTGELFF. The full variable domain, with the rest looked up from reference TRBV28 and TRBJ2-2, is DVKVTQSSRYLVKRTGEKVFLECVQDMDHENMFWYRQDPGLGLRLIYFSYDVKMKEKGDIPEGYSVSREKKERFSLILESASTNQTSMYLCASSLVGQPTGELFFGEGSRLTVL.

The rearrangement uses TRBV7-8 and TRBJ2-2; TRBD2 might be the D (6 bases). Germline V gene sequence: CDR1 SGHVS, CDR2 FQNEAQ. There are 16 residues in the CDR3. Trimming removed 2 bases at V and 4 bases at J, with 14 bases between. CDR3 in DNA: TGTGCCAGCAGCTTATTGGAGGGTCGGAGCACCGGGGAGCTGTTTTTT. Protein sequence: CASSLLEGRSTGELFF. The full variable domain, in which reference TRBV7-8 and TRBJ2-2 provide the parts outside the CDR3, is GAGVSQSPRYKVAKRGQDVALRCDPISGHVSLFWYQQALGQGPEFLTYFQNEAQLDKSGLPSDRFFAERPEGSVSTLKIQRTQQEDSAVYLCASSLLEGRSTGELFFGEGSRLTVL.

In DNA form, the CDR3 reads TGTGCCAGCAGTGAGTGGGTCAGCGACGAGCAGTACGTC. Protein: CASSEWVSDEQYV. V and J are TRBV6-1 and TRBJ2-7, with D unresolved. Germline assignment: CDR1 MNHNS and CDR2 SASEGT. The V and J ends lost 3 bases and 5 bases respectively, with 11 bases between them. The CDR3 contains 13 residues.

V usage is TRBV2 and J usage is TRBJ2-7; possible D gene TRBD2, 6 bases. The CDR3 extends over 14 amino acids. The germline V gene has CDR1 SNHLY and CDR2 FYNNEI. V dropped 6 bases and J dropped 5 bases, with 17 bases sitting between them. CDR3 amino acids: CASRGLRGSNEQYV. Here the CDR3 DNA reads TGTGCCAGCAGGGGGCTGCGGGGTAGCAACGAGCAGTACGTC.

The chain links TRBV2 to TRBJ2-7; 9 bases are a match to TRBD1. The germline CDR1 and CDR2 sequences are SNHLY and FYNNEI. CDR3 length equals 15 residues. Losses at the gene ends were 2 bases for V and 5 bases for J; bases not matched to a gene: 7. CDR3 sequence reads: CASSELGTGSNEQYV. CDR3 sequence (DNA): TGTGCCAGCAGTGAACTGGGGACAGGGAGTAACGAGCAGTACGTC.